This T cell receptor beta chain came from a study of T cell responses to AZD1222 COVID-19 vaccine. In germline, CDR1 is SGHNT, CDR2 YYREEE (reference sequence). V was shortened by 1 base and J by 4 bases, with 7 bases between the two germline ends. This CDR3 comprises 13 residues. Repertoires were generated with immunoSEQ multiplex PCR, while TCRdb's copy carries only in-frame clones and drops some. Of about 160,000 clones in the sample, roughly nine tenths are singletons; the top ten hold about 1.9%. Of note for this clone: Its antigen remains unknown.

Study conclusions and caveats: Spike-specific TCR breadth and depth rose after two AZD1222 doses.

The receptor was derived from an adult in good health. The chain links TRBV5-4 to TRBJ2-3; perhaps D is TRBD1 or TRBD2 (5 bases each). The sample here was peripheral blood, taken on day 0 of AZD1222 vaccination. The CDR3 DNA reads as TGTGCCAGCAGCTTGCTGGGGGCAGATACGCAGTATTTT. Protein: CASSLLGADTQYF.